What follows are 2 T cell receptor beta chains derived from one specimen sequenced in a study of patients and donors after allogeneic stem cell transplantation. TCRdb re-derived calls from the RT-PCR reads in MiXCR, one entry per CDR3 protein. The table includes some 200,000 distinct CDR3 sequences, 41% detected once. Material: blood, either unsorted or a sorted T cell fraction (not recorded which). These receptor sequences come from a human donor who was either an allogeneic HSCT recipient or a stem cell or donor lymphocyte infusion donor (not recorded which). It is not recorded whose cells these are; they may come from a transplant donor.

This clonotype was observed a few times. This rearrangement joins TRBV4-1 to TRBJ2-4; D unresolved. Germline V gives CDR1 MGHRA, CDR2 YSYEKL. Trimming removed 4 bases from V and 8 bases from J, with 9 bases in between. The CDR3 loop spans 12 amino acids. The DNA of the CDR3 is TGCGCCAGCAGCCTGGCCGGAGACATTCAGTACTTC. Translating gives CASSLAGDIQYF.

The chain employs TRBV6-2 or TRBV6-3 and TRBJ1-6; D call uncertain. V was shortened by 6 bases and J by 0 bases, with 12 bases between the two germline ends. Germline CDR1 MNHEY, CDR2 SVGEGT. The CDR3 is made up of 16 amino acids. CDR3 residues: CASRLDGSSYNSPLHF. The CDR3 DNA reads as TGTGCCAGCAGATTAGACGGGAGCTCCTATAATTCACCCCTCCACTTT.